This TCR beta chain was profiled in a study of beta chain features in type 1 diabetes. Whole-study context: Age, gender and cell yields were alike across patients and healthy donors. The study examined 107,917,701 sorted cells across all samples. General study points: All four CD4+ subsets from Type 1 diabetes patients carried moderately but significantly shorter TCRB CDR3s.

V dropped 2 bases and J dropped 11 bases, with 10 bases sitting between them. Looked up from germline, CDR1 is SGHDT and CDR2 is YYEEEE. The CDR3 covers 11 residues. CD4+ cells of the naive, central memory, regulatory and stem cell-like memory types were sorted via CD45RO/CCR7/CD25/CD127/CD95/CD27. All of the isolated RNA was reverse transcribed, so expressed TCRB transcripts were sequenced. The read count averaged about 3.6 million across naive, central memory and regulatory T cell samples. Only in-frame clones appear in the TCRdb table, and some are missing; sequencing was by immunoSEQ multiplex PCR. The sample includes 120,000 to 150,000 clones, roughly an eighth of them seen just once. This clone was recorded a few times. Its antigen is still unknown.

The sequenced sample consisted of central memory CD4+ T cells from blood. The gene calls are TRBV5-6 and TRBJ1-1; D ambiguous. This TCR was sampled from a man younger than 35 with type 1 diabetes. The DNA of the CDR3 is TGTGCCAGCAGCTTCGAGGAGAGGGCTTTCTTT. It yields the protein CASSFEERAFF.